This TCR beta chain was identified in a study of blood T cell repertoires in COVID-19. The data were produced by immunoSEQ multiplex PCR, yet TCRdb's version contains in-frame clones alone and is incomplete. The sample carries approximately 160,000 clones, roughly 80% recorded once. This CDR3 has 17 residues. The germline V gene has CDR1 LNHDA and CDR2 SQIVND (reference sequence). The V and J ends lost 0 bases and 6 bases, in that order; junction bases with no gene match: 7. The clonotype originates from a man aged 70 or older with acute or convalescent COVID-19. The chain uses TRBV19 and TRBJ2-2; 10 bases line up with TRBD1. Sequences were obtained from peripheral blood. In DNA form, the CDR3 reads TGTGCCAGTAGTATAGACCGGGACAGGGGAGGTTCCGGGGAGCTGTTTTTT. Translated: CASSIDRDRGGSGELFF.